This TCR beta chain was found in a study of blood T cells in healthy people across ages. With a J-beta primer mix and a sample-barcoded 5' primer, a second PCR ran 7 to 11 cycles. TCRdb re-analysed the 5' RACE reads in MiXCR, keeping a single row per CDR3 protein. Among some 1,000,000 distinct CDR3 sequences listed, under 30% were seen once. These data were likewise used in another study, on T cells of mothers and their children.

Sample: blood. This sequence was found in a girl aged 2-10 years in good health.

In DNA, the CDR3 is TGTGCCAGCACCTTCTACAATGAGCAGTTCTTC. As protein: CASTFYNEQFF. The V call is TRBV6-5, the J call TRBJ2-1; D is undetermined. Trimming took off 7 bases at V and 3 bases at J, with 4 bases between the two ends. CDR1 and CDR2 from the germline V gene are MNHEY and SVGAGI. CDR3 length: 11 residues.